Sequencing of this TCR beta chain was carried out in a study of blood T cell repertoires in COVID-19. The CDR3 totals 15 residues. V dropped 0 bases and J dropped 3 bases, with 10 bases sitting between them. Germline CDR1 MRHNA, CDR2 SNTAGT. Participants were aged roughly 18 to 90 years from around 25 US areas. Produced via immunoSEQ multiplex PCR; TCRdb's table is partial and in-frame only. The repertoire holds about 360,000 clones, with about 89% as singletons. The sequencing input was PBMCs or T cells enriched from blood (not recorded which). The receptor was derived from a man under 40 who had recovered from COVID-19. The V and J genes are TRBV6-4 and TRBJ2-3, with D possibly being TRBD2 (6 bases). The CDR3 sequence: CASSDSGGWTDTQYF. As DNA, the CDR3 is TGTGCCAGCAGTGACTCCGGGGGATGGACAGATACGCAGTATTTT.